This passage covers 31 T cell receptor beta chains from one sample sequenced in a study of Graves' ophthalmopathy and Graves' hyperthyroidism (dated by TCRdb to between 2017 and 2018). Sequencing took place on an Illumina HiSeq 2000. For repertoire sequencing, the TCR beta CDR3 regions were amplified from RNA transcripts. The first round was an RT-PCR using HTBI primers with the Qiagen OneStep RT-PCR kit, and this first round was followed by a second-round multiplex PCR, then size selection and purification. TCRdb reanalyzed the raw reads on its own, using fastp at Q25 for trimming and MiXCR for clone calling, and kept in-frame beta chains. Rows are combined by CDR3 protein, so each entry shows the most common genes and DNA. This sample has 1 million to 1.3 million distinct CDR3 sequences in its table, and about 38% of those were observed once. The top ten clonotypes cover roughly 10% of the sample.

The material sequenced was peripheral blood or thyroid tissue (not recorded which). These receptors were obtained from an adult man with Graves' hyperthyroidism.

The chain couples TRBV4-1 to TRBJ2-7, with D tentatively TRBD1 (5 bases). Trimming left V 2 bases short and J 0 bases short, with 11 bases between. Germline V lookup: CDR1 MGHRA, CDR2 YSYEKL. The CDR3 covers 15 residues. The CDR3 sequence is CASSQFTGSSYEQYF. CDR3 sequence (DNA): TGCGCCAGCAGCCAATTCACAGGAAGCTCCTACGAGCAGTACTTC.

J is TRBJ2-2 and V is TRBV2; D is uncertain. The CDR3 sequence is 17 residues long. CDR1 and CDR2 (germline): SNHLY, FYNNEI. The V gene lost 6 bases and the J gene lost 4 bases, with 21 bases spanning the gap. The CDR3 coding sequence is TGTGCCAGCAGGGAAAACCTACGGTTCGCGACCACCGGGGAGCTGTTTTTT. This translates into CASRENLRFATTGELFF.

This clonotype was recorded many times. The rearrangement joins TRBV7-8 to TRBJ1-1; D is possibly TRBD1 (6 bases). This CDR3 is built from 13 residues. Germline V CDR1 and CDR2: SGHVS, FQNEAQ. The ends were cut back, 5 bases at V and 5 bases at J, with 12 bases in the middle. DNA for the CDR3: TGTGCCAGCAGCGAAACCAGGGGTACTGAAGCTTTCTTT. Residues: CASSETRGTEAFF.

This clonotype appeared many times. The chain recombines TRBV5-8 with TRBJ1-6, with 11 bases identical to TRBD1. Losses at the gene ends were 4 bases for V and 9 bases for J; bases not matched to a gene: 3. CDR3 length: 14 amino acids. Germline CDR1 reads SGHTS; CDR2 reads YDEGEE. CDR3 sequence reads: CASSRTGGGSPLHF. Written as DNA, the CDR3 is TGTGCCAGCAGCCGGACAGGGGGCGGTTCACCCCTCCACTTT. The entire variable domain, with the rest obtained from reference TRBV5-8 and TRBJ1-6, is as follows: EAGVTQSPTHLIKTRGQQATLRCSPISGHTSVYWYQQALGLGLQFLLWYDEGEERNRGNFPPRFSGRQFPNYSSELNVNALELEDSALYLCASSRTGGGSPLHFGNGTRLTVT.

This clonotype appeared many times. The chain links TRBV10-3 to TRBJ1-2, with D perhaps TRBD1 (5 bases). CDR1 and CDR2 (germline): ENHRY, SYGVKD. V shed 0 bases and J shed 3 bases, with 11 bases lying between them. This CDR3 is built from 15 residues. The CDR3 protein is CAISESRTPYYGYTF. The CDR3 DNA reads TGTGCCATCAGTGAGTCGAGGACACCGTACTATGGCTACACCTTC.

This clonotype appeared many times. The V gene is TRBV15, the J gene TRBJ1-1; no clear D. V lost 1 base, J lost 0 bases, and 3 bases lay in between. Germline values: CDR1 LNHNV, CDR2 YYDKDF (reference sequence). This CDR3 comprises 13 residues. The CDR3 loop is CATSRAVNTEAFF. Here the CDR3 DNA reads TGTGCCACCAGCAGAGCTGTGAACACTGAAGCTTTCTTT.

This clonotype was detected many times. The chain uses TRBV19 and TRBJ1-5, with D perhaps TRBD1 (6 bases). V dropped 6 bases and J dropped 8 bases, with 11 bases sitting between them. The CDR3 extends over 12 amino acids. Per the germline V gene, CDR1 is LNHDA and CDR2 is SQIVND (reference sequence). The DNA for the CDR3 is TGTGCCAGTAGCGACACAGGGAAGCCCCAGCATTTT. This encodes CASSDTGKPQHF.

In this sample, this clonotype turned up many times. The chain couples TRBV12-3 or TRBV12-4 to TRBJ2-7; 9 bases match TRBD1. The J segment lost 6 bases and the V segment lost 8 bases, leaving 17 bases of the junction unmatched. This CDR3 region has 16 residues. The CDR3 reads CASALRVRDRESEQYF. CDR3 bases: TGTGCCAGCGCCCTTAGGGTCCGGGACAGGGAATCCGAGCAGTACTTC.

The rearrangement uses TRBV29-1 and TRBJ1-3; 8 bases are a match to TRBD1. V was pared by 8 bases and J by 2 bases, with 5 bases of the junction left unmatched. The CDR3 spans 13 residues. Germline CDR1 is SQVTM and CDR2 is ANQGSEA. In DNA, the CDR3 is TGCAGCTTAGAACAGGGGGCTGGAAACACCATATATTTT. Protein sequence: CSLEQGAGNTIYF.

The rearrangement links TRBV20-1 to TRBJ2-5; TRBD2 matches at 7 bases. In germline, CDR1 is DFQATT, CDR2 SNEGSKA (reference sequence). This CDR3 region has 14 residues. With 6 bases clipped from V and 5 bases from J, the junction kept 12 bases outside the gene matches. The CDR3 sequence: CSARRAGAGETQYF. CDR3 nucleotide sequence: TGCAGTGCCCGTCGGGCGGGAGCGGGGGAGACCCAGTACTTC.

Comments on this clonotype: With a much larger clone just one base away, this may be a read error. V gene TRBV7-3 combines with J gene TRBJ2-7; no definite D call. The CDR3 is 14 amino acids. Trimming took 3 bases from V and 0 from J, leaving 9 bases between them. From germline, CDR1 is SGHTA and CDR2 FQGTGA. The CDR3 bases are TGTGCCAGCAGCTTGGATCCGCACTCCTACGAGCAGTACTTC. Translated, it gives CASSLDPHSYEQYF.

The sample holds a few counts of this clonotype. The CDR3 DNA follows: TGCGCCAGCAGCCAAGATGGGGGTCAAGGGGAGACCCAGTACTTC. Protein: CASSQDGGQGETQYF. J is TRBJ2-5 and V is TRBV4-3, with D perhaps given as TRBD1 or TRBD2 (5 bases each). The ends were cut back, 0 bases at V and 5 bases at J, with 13 bases in the middle. Germline CDR1 LGHNA, CDR2 YSLEER. This CDR3 has 15 residues.

The V gene is TRBV13, the J gene TRBJ2-7; D might be TRBD1 (5 bases). The CDR3 has 18 amino acids. Germline CDR1 reads PRHDT; CDR2 reads FYEKMQ (reference sequence). V gave up 0 bases and J gave up 3 bases, with 21 bases separating them. CDR3 nucleotides: TGTGCCAGCAGCTTAGGCCAATTGGGCACAGGCATCCTCTACGAGCAGTACTTC. This encodes CASSLGQLGTGILYEQYF.

The V gene is TRBV9, the J gene TRBJ1-4; D is possibly TRBD1 (5 bases). Looked up from germline, CDR1 is SGDLS and CDR2 is YYNGEE. CDR3 length: 13 amino acids. V was cut by 4 bases and J by 5 bases, with 9 bases left in between. CDR3 sequence: CASSSGGNEKLFF. The CDR3 DNA is TGTGCCAGCAGCTCGGGGGGGAATGAAAAACTGTTTTTT.

This rearrangement joins TRBV7-9 to TRBJ2-5, with D uncertain. CDR3 length: 14 residues. Trimming stripped 1 base from V and 1 base from J, with 7 bases between. Germline V gene sequence: CDR1 SEHNR, CDR2 FQNEAQ (reference sequence). The CDR3 sequence is CASSLVHSQETQYF. The CDR3 region has the DNA TGTGCCAGCAGCTTAGTCCACTCCCAAGAGACCCAGTACTTC.

This clonotype came up a few times. One junction end does not reproduce the germline sequence, and a read error may be involved. The chain recombines TRBV7-9 with TRBJ2-7; 12 positions agree with TRBD2. CDR1 and CDR2 from the germline V gene are SEHNR and FQNEAQ (reference sequence). The CDR3 runs 18 residues. CDR3 in DNA: TGCGCCAGCAGCCAAGAGCCTCCGACTAGCGGGAGAAACCACGAGCAGTACTTC. Encoded protein: CASSQEPPTSGRNHEQYF.

This clonotype has a count of ten or more. This chain uses TRBV5-1 with TRBJ1-4; the match to TRBD1 covers 8 bases. The CDR3 sequence is 14 residues long. Germline V gene data show CDR1 as SGHRS and CDR2 as YFSETQ. Unmatched junction bases numbered 5, after V lost 4 bases and J lost 6 bases. The CDR3 reads CASSMDRVDEKLFF. The CDR3 DNA reads as TGCGCCAGCAGCATGGACAGGGTTGATGAAAAACTGTTTTTT.

In its sample, this clonotype was seen a few times. The chain links TRBV12-3 or TRBV12-4 to TRBJ2-7; D gene unclear. With 6 bases removed from V and 3 bases from J, the gap between germline ends came to 12 bases. The CDR3 length is 13 residues. The CDR3 coding sequence is TGTGCCAGCAGGAACTCTATAAACTACGAGCAGTACTTC. Translating gives CASRNSINYEQYF.

This chain uses TRBV7-9 with TRBJ1-1; a weak D match, TRBD1 (6 bases). The CDR3 covers 11 residues. V was trimmed by 0 bases and J by 12 bases, leaving 8 bases between them. The germline CDR1 and CDR2 sequences are SEHNR and FQNEAQ (reference sequence). The CDR3 DNA follows: TGTGCCAGCAGCTTAGCGGGGGCTCCTTTCTTT. It codes for CASSLAGAPFF.

The V and J genes are TRBV9 and TRBJ1-5, with TRBD1 identical over 9 bases. This CDR3 region has 14 residues. J lost 4 bases, V lost 7 bases, and 6 bases had no gene match. From germline, CDR1 is SGDLS and CDR2 YYNGEE. The CDR3 loop reads CASGPTGGNQPQHF. The DNA of the CDR3 is TGTGCCAGCGGACCGACAGGGGGAAATCAGCCCCAGCATTTT.

The chain is built from TRBV10-3 and TRBJ1-5; a possible D gene is TRBD1 (5 bases). The CDR3 covers 16 residues. Trimming cost V 6 bases and J 7 bases, with 22 bases left between them. CDR1 is ENHRY, CDR2 SYGVKD, per germline. The CDR3 nucleotides read TGTGCCATCAGCGACCCGGCAGGGAGTCTACGGCAGCCCCAGCATTTT. Translated: CAISDPAGSLRQPQHF.

Many counts were recorded for this clonotype. The rearrangement uses TRBV29-1 and TRBJ2-5; 14 bases line up with TRBD2. With 3 bases clipped from V and 5 bases from J, the junction kept 8 bases outside the gene matches. This CDR3 has 16 residues. The germline gives CDR1 SQVTM, CDR2 ANQGSEA. As DNA, the CDR3 is TGCAGCGTTGAGGGAGGGACTAGCGGGAGTCGGGAGACCCAGTACTTC. This codes for CSVEGGTSGSRETQYF.

This clonotype was observed at least ten times. The chain combines TRBV25-1 with TRBJ2-3, with D unclear. The germline V and J ends were trimmed by 5 bases and 2 bases, with 14 bases remaining between them. The CDR3 loop spans 15 amino acids. Germline CDR1 reads MGHDK; CDR2 reads SYGVNS. The CDR3 nucleotides read TGTGCCAGCAGTCGGGTCTTAGGCTTCACAGATACGCAGTATTTT. It translates to CASSRVLGFTDTQYF.

This clonotype has just a few counts. This chain connects TRBV7-3 to TRBJ2-7; 8 bases match TRBD1. This CDR3 spans 14 amino acids. Germline values: CDR1 SGHTA, CDR2 FQGTGA. J was trimmed by 4 bases and V by 5 bases; bases with no gene match: 7. CDR3 residues: CASSPTGEFYEQYF. CDR3 DNA: TGTGCCAGCAGCCCGACAGGGGAGTTTTACGAGCAGTACTTC.

The V and J genes are TRBV10-3 and TRBJ1-6; tentative D call: TRBD1 (5 bases). Germline V CDR1 and CDR2: ENHRY, SYGVKD. The CDR3 loop spans 13 amino acids. Trimming took off 3 bases at V and 8 bases at J, with 8 bases between the two ends. CDR3: CAISDQGDSPLHF. As DNA, the CDR3 is TGTGCCATCAGTGACCAAGGGGATTCACCCCTCCACTTT.

This clonotype has a handful of counts. The chain recombines TRBV12-3 or TRBV12-4 with TRBJ1-3, with D possibly TRBD1 on 5 matching bases. Deletions cut 5 bases from V and 0 bases from J, with 8 bases between. CDR3 length equals 14 residues. CDR3 region: CASSAGFSGNTIYF. The DNA of the CDR3 is TGTGCCAGCAGTGCAGGGTTCTCTGGAAACACCATATATTTT.

The rearrangement joins TRBV7-6 to TRBJ2-3, with no clear D. The CDR3 has 15 amino acids. Trimming stripped 5 bases from V and 0 bases from J, with 12 bases between. Germline CDR1 is SGHVS and CDR2 is FNYEAQ. CDR3 DNA sequence: TGTGCCAGCAGCCCCATAGGGTCTAGCACAGATACGCAGTATTTT. Encoded protein: CASSPIGSSTDTQYF.

The chain has TRBV12-3 or TRBV12-4 and TRBJ2-7; D perhaps matches TRBD2 (6 bases). V was trimmed by 6 bases and J by 0 bases, leaving 18 bases between them. The CDR3 spans 16 residues. This CDR3 is CASSRTGAGSSYEQYF. The DNA for the CDR3 is TGTGCCAGCAGCCGGACCGGAGCGGGTAGCTCCTACGAGCAGTACTTC.

The genes are TRBV20-1 and TRBJ1-5, with D uncertain. The CDR3 loop spans 15 amino acids. Trimming pared 3 bases from V and 0 bases from J, leaving 12 bases between. The germline V gene encodes CDR1 DFQATT and CDR2 SNEGSKA (reference sequence). CDR3 bases: TGCAGTGCTAGCCACCCACGGAATAGCAATCAGCCCCAGCATTTT. Its protein is CSASHPRNSNQPQHF.

This clonotype has at least ten counts. The chain has TRBV20-1 and TRBJ1-5, with 7 bases that match TRBD1. Germline CDR1 DFQATT, CDR2 SNEGSKA (reference sequence). CDR3 length: 14 residues. V was clipped by 4 bases and J by 1 base; unmatched bases: 4. This CDR3 reads CSAKPGQSNQPQHF. The CDR3 nucleotides read TGCAGTGCTAAACCGGGACAGAGCAATCAGCCCCAGCATTTT.

The chain carries TRBV24-1 and TRBJ2-2; D is possibly TRBD1 or TRBD2 (7 bases each). The CDR3 runs to 17 residues. The V and J ends lost 4 bases and 1 base respectively, with 15 bases between them. Germline CDR1 is KGHDR and CDR2 is SFDVKD. The CDR3 DNA is TGTGCCACCAGTGACAGGGGGGGCCCCCTGAACACCGGGGAGCTGTTTTTT. Translating it yields CATSDRGGPLNTGELFF.